This TCR beta chain was documented in a study of T cell responses to AZD1222 COVID-19 vaccine. Study-level information: It was second doses at about 4 or about 12 weeks that were pooled. Study outcomes and limitations: Spike-wide vaccine-associated CD4 TCRs dominated at 160-218 and 743-854. In the spike-specific TCR repertoire, nearly half reportedly target unmutated variant regions. A mostly white British donor set with more females was recruited, and clonal diversity was possibly underestimated.

The CDR3 runs to 13 residues. The germline gives CDR1 MRHNA, CDR2 SNTAGT. V gave up 6 bases and J gave up 2 bases, with 10 bases separating them. Sequencing used immunoSEQ multiplex PCR; TCRdb keeps in-frame clones, though not all of them. Altogether under 100,000 clones are present, 90% to 95% being singletons, with the ten largest covering about 5%. As for this clone: The antigen remains unidentified.

The sample consisted of peripheral blood, taken on day 0 of AZD1222 vaccination. The sequence derives from an adult in good health. The chain links TRBV6-4 to TRBJ1-1; D gene ambiguous. Written as DNA, the CDR3 is TGTGCCAGCAGGCCCCCAGGAAACACTGAAGCTTTCTTT. It encodes CASRPPGNTEAFF.